This T cell receptor (beta chain) was retrieved from a study of blood T cell repertoires in COVID-19. V lost 4 bases and J lost 3; bases outside the gene matches: 8. The germline V gene encodes CDR1 SGHRS and CDR2 YFSETQ. There are 15 residues in the CDR3. TCRdb's table, derived via immunoSEQ multiplex PCR, lists solely in-frame clones and lacks some. The sample records about 190,000 clones, around 85% being singletons. Material: peripheral blood. This receptor was identified in a man at least 80 years old with COVID-19, enrolled during active disease. V gene TRBV5-1 combines with J gene TRBJ1-2; 8 positions match TRBD1. The CDR3 spells CASSANRGKDYGYTF. Here the CDR3 DNA reads TGCGCCAGCAGCGCCAACAGGGGGAAGGACTATGGCTACACCTTC.